Each of the 16 T cell receptor beta chains below was sequenced from the same sample in a study of T cell changes during pregnancy in multiple sclerosis. Libraries were prepared by immunoSEQ multiplex PCR; TCRdb keeps only in-frame clonotypes and omits some of them. The data contain 40,000 to 55,000 clones, around 92% of them seen just once; the ten biggest clones take up around 4.2%. The sample here was CD8+ T cells from peripheral blood mononuclear cells, taken in the first trimester of pregnancy. The origin of the receptors is a female donor with multiple sclerosis, enrolled in a pregnancy study.

V is TRBV7-2 and J is TRBJ2-5; D gene unclear. The CDR3 runs 15 residues. Per germline, CDR1 SGHTA and CDR2 FQGNSA. The V gene lost 2 bases and the J gene lost 2 bases, with 12 bases spanning the gap. CDR3 amino acids: CASSLSARPQETQYF. In DNA form, the CDR3 reads TGTGCCAGCAGCTTATCCGCCAGGCCACAAGAGACCCAGTACTTC.

The J gene is TRBJ2-3, the V gene TRBV5-1; no clear D. Germline V gene lookup returns CDR1 SGHRS and CDR2 YFSETQ. The CDR3 is made up of 10 amino acids. Deletions cut 6 bases from V and 6 bases from J, with 5 bases between. CDR3 sequence: CASTGDTQYF. The CDR3 DNA reads as TGCGCCAGCACCGGTGATACGCAGTATTTT.

The chain joins TRBV6-1 to TRBJ1-6; D not resolved. This CDR3 spans 15 amino acids. The germline V gene encodes CDR1 MNHNS and CDR2 SASEGT. Trimming removed 6 bases at V and 14 bases at J, with 23 bases between. The CDR3 sequence: CASSTSVEGVMALHF. The CDR3 nucleotides read TGTGCCAGCAGCACCTCAGTCGAGGGTGTAATGGCCCTCCACTTT.

The chain employs TRBV7-9 and TRBJ2-1, with 7 positions matching TRBD2. Trimming removed 3 bases from V and 2 bases from J; junction bases left unmatched: 1. This CDR3 is 14 amino acids long. Germline V gene data show CDR1 as SEHNR and CDR2 as FQNEAQ (reference sequence). The DNA of the CDR3 is TGTGCCAGCAGCTTGCTAGCGGCCTACAATGAGCAGTTCTTC. Amino acid sequence: CASSLLAAYNEQFF.

The chain combines TRBV9 with TRBJ1-2; 10 positions match TRBD1. Germline CDR1 and CDR2: SGDLS and YYNGEE. Trimming at V came to 5 bases and at J to 7 bases, leaving 5 bases not matched to a gene. The CDR3 is 13 amino acids. CDR3 DNA: TGTGCCAGCAGAGGACAGGGGGTATTTGGCTACACCTTC. Translated, it gives CASRGQGVFGYTF.

This chain uses TRBV19 with TRBJ2-7; D is perhaps TRBD1 (6 bases). Germline V gives CDR1 LNHDA, CDR2 SQIVND (reference sequence). Trimming removed 7 bases at V and 3 bases at J, with 19 bases between. The CDR3 totals 15 residues. CDR3 DNA sequence: TGTGCCAGTACCGCAGGGAGTGGGGGCTACTACGAGCAGTACTTC. This sequence encodes CASTAGSGGYYEQYF.

The CDR3: CASSLFNEQFF. CDR3 sequence (DNA): TGTGCCAGCAGTCTTTTTAATGAGCAGTTCTTC. The chain joins TRBV27 to TRBJ2-1; D uncertain. The length of the CDR3 is 11 residues. Germline CDR1 reads MNHEY; CDR2 reads SMNVEV (reference sequence). V was clipped by 5 bases and J by 7 bases, with 6 bases between them.

V usage is TRBV28 and J usage is TRBJ2-7; the D gene is possibly TRBD2 (5 bases). Germline lookup yields CDR1 MDHEN and CDR2 SYDVKM. The CDR3 runs to 13 residues. The V gene lost 4 bases and the J gene lost 1 base, with 8 bases spanning the gap. CDR3 protein: CASSYPGSYEQYF. The CDR3 nucleotides read TGTGCCAGCAGTTACCCGGGATCCTACGAGCAGTACTTC.

This chain uses TRBV2 with TRBJ2-1; D is unclear. V shed 8 bases and J shed 8 bases, with 19 bases lying between them. Germline CDR1 reads SNHLY; CDR2 reads FYNNEI. The CDR3 is 14 residues long. The CDR3 DNA sequence: TGTGCCAGCTTTAAAAGAGGTCATTGGGATGAGCAGTTCTTC. This gives the protein CASFKRGHWDEQFF. Drawing the rest from reference TRBV2 and TRBJ2-1, the complete variable domain is EPEVTQTPSHQVTQMGQEVILRCVPISNHLYFYWYRQILGQKVEFLVSFYNNEISEKSEIFDDQFSVERPDGSNFTLKIRSTKLEDSAMYFCASFKRGHWDEQFFGPGTRLTVL.

The CDR3 here is CASQMNTEAFF. CDR3 DNA: TGCGCCAGCCAAATGAACACTGAAGCTTTCTTT. The chain joins TRBV4-1 to TRBJ1-1; no reliable D call. This CDR3 comprises 11 residues. Trimming took off 8 bases at V and 0 bases at J, with 4 bases between the two ends. Germline V lookup: CDR1 MGHRA, CDR2 YSYEKL.

V usage is TRBV7-6 and J usage is TRBJ2-7; D is unclear. The V and J ends lost 1 base and 0 bases respectively, with 7 bases between them. Per germline, CDR1 SGHVS and CDR2 FNYEAQ. The CDR3 length is 14 residues. CDR3 amino acids: CASSLEYFSYEQYF. The CDR3 coding sequence is TGTGCCAGCAGCTTAGAGTACTTCTCCTACGAGCAGTACTTC. Full variable domain (rest looked up from reference TRBV7-6 and TRBJ2-7): GAGVSQSPRYKVTKRGQDVALRCDPISGHVSLYWYRQALGQGPEFLTYFNYEAQQDKSGLPNDRFSAERPEGSISTLTIQRTEQRDSAMYRCASSLEYFSYEQYFGPGTRLTVT.

The rearrangement links TRBV5-5 to TRBJ2-7, with 7 bases that match TRBD2. CDR3 size: 13 residues. V was pared by 5 bases and J by 3 bases, with 5 bases of the junction left unmatched. CDR1 and CDR2 (germline): SGHKS, YYEKEE (reference sequence). CDR3 bases: TGTGCCAGCAGGGGGGGAGGGAACTACGAGCAGTACTTC. Its translation is CASRGGGNYEQYF.

This chain joins TRBV11-1 and TRBJ2-7; D uncertain. This CDR3 has 13 residues. The V end lost 5 bases, the J end lost 2 bases, and 10 bases lay between the germline ends. Germline-derived CDR1 and CDR2 are SGHAT and FQDESV (reference sequence). Here the CDR3 DNA reads TGTGCCAGCAGCCCGGCCGGAGCCTACGAGCAGTACTTC. Translation: CASSPAGAYEQYF.

This chain links TRBV5-5 with TRBJ2-3, with 8 bases lining up with TRBD2. Per germline, CDR1 SGHKS and CDR2 YYEKEE (reference sequence). The V and J ends lost 2 bases and 4 bases, in that order; junction bases with no gene match: 3. The CDR3 runs 14 residues. CDR3: CASSLTGRADTQYF. CDR3 in DNA: TGTGCCAGCAGCTTAACCGGGAGGGCAGATACGCAGTATTTT.

J is TRBJ2-1 and V is TRBV11-3, with 9 positions matching TRBD1. This CDR3 is built from 17 residues. The V and J ends lost 5 bases and 3 bases, in that order; junction bases with no gene match: 11. Per the germline V gene, CDR1 is SGHNT and CDR2 is YENEEA. The CDR3 DNA reads TGTGCCAGCAGCCCCGAGCCGGGACAGGGATACTACAATGAGCAGTTCTTC. This translates into CASSPEPGQGYYNEQFF. The full variable domain, rest sourced from reference TRBV11-3 and TRBJ2-1, is EAGVVQSPRYKIIEKKQPVAFWCNPISGHNTLYWYLQNLGQGPELLIRYENEEAVDDSQLPKDRFSAERLKGVDSTLKIQPAELGDSAVYLCASSPEPGQGYYNEQFFGPGTRLTVL.

J is TRBJ2-1 and V is TRBV28; D gene uncertain. This CDR3 is built from 13 residues. CDR1 is MDHEN and CDR2 is SYDVKM in the germline V gene. Trimming pared 6 bases from V and 4 bases from J, leaving 10 bases between. The CDR3 DNA follows: TGTGCCAGCAGCCGTAACGGTTACAATGAGCAGTTCTTC. As protein: CASSRNGYNEQFF.